Presented here are 16 T cell receptor beta chains from one specimen sequenced in a study of T-cell memory formation after mild COVID-19. TCRdb redid the calling of the 5' RACE reads with MiXCR, one entry per CDR3 protein. The table includes approximately 290,000 distinct CDR3 sequences, approximately 7.6% detected once. Sequencing was carried out using PBMCs or a T cell subset sorted from them (not recorded which). Receptors were obtained from a man younger than 35 who had mild COVID-19 (a few samples of this study predate the infection). Cell type and time point are not known.

This clonotype was seen ten or more times. The V and J genes are TRBV5-1 and TRBJ1-2; D is unresolved. CDR1 and CDR2 from the germline V gene are SGHRS and YFSETQ. The CDR3 spans 15 residues. Trimming left V 0 bases short and J 3 bases short, with 12 bases between. The DNA for the CDR3 is TGCGCCAGCAGCTTGGATTCAACACTGTACTATGGCTACACCTTC. Encoded protein: CASSLDSTLYYGYTF.

On this clonotype itself: A clone one base away is much larger, so this may be a read error. The chain uses TRBV6-2 or TRBV6-3 and TRBJ2-2, with 7 bases aligning to TRBD2. J was trimmed by 5 bases and V by 11 bases; bases with no gene match: 8. The CDR3 sequence is 13 residues long. Germline assignment: CDR1 MNHEY and CDR2 SVGEGT. The CDR3 DNA follows: TGTGCCCGCGGGGGATTCGAAACCGGGGAGCTGTTTTTT. Encoded protein: CARGGFETGELFF.

This clonotype was seen only a few times. The chain uses TRBV5-1 and TRBJ2-7; no firm D call. The V end was cut by 4 bases, the J end by 6 bases, with 8 bases between. The CDR3 has 11 residues. Per germline, CDR1 SGHRS and CDR2 YFSETQ. The CDR3: CASSARSEQYF. The CDR3 nucleotides read TGCGCCAGCAGCGCCAGGTCCGAGCAGTACTTC.

This clonotype was seen a few times. The V call is TRBV12-3 or TRBV12-4, the J call TRBJ2-3, with a possible D match to TRBD1 (6 bases). Trimming removed 5 bases from V and 3 bases from J, with 15 bases in between. This CDR3 spans 15 amino acids. CDR3 in DNA: TGTGCCAGCAGTACCTTGGGGCAGGGGACAGATACGCAGTATTTT. This translates into CASSTLGQGTDTQYF.

This clonotype was seen a handful of times. The chain links TRBV6-5 to TRBJ2-3; D might be TRBD2 (6 bases). CDR3 length: 15 amino acids. Per germline, CDR1 MNHEY and CDR2 SVGAGI. V was shortened by 7 bases and J by 0 bases, with 14 bases between the two germline ends. The CDR3 DNA reads as TGTGCCAGCACCCCATGGAGGGGAAGCACAGATACGCAGTATTTT. Translated: CASTPWRGSTDTQYF.

The chain has TRBV12-3 or TRBV12-4 and TRBJ2-3, with 11 bases lining up with TRBD1. Losses at the gene ends were 6 bases for V and 3 bases for J; bases not matched to a gene: 8. The CDR3 consists of 16 residues. CDR3 DNA: TGTGCCAGCAGGAATACGGACAGGGGGCATACAGATACGCAGTATTTT. This sequence encodes CASRNTDRGHTDTQYF.

This clonotype was seen at least ten times. This chain joins TRBV5-1 and TRBJ2-2, with 7 bases fitting TRBD1. The CDR3 is 17 residues long. The germline V gene encodes CDR1 SGHRS and CDR2 YFSETQ. V trimming: 0 bases; J trimming: 0 bases; junction bases outside the gene matches: 5. The CDR3 is CASSLAPDRANTGELFF. The CDR3 DNA reads as TGCGCCAGCAGCTTGGCGCCCGACAGGGCGAACACCGGGGAGCTGTTTTTT.

This clonotype was counted between two and nine times. The CDR3 DNA follows: TGCAGTGCTAGCTACTCCACAGATACGCAGTATTTT. Translating gives CSASYSTDTQYF. The genes are TRBV20-1 and TRBJ2-3; no firm D call. The CDR3 totals 12 residues. Germline CDR1 DFQATT, CDR2 SNEGSKA (reference sequence). Trimming removed 3 bases at V and 2 bases at J, with 6 bases between.

V usage is TRBV2 and J usage is TRBJ2-3; the match to TRBD2 covers 9 bases. There are 18 residues in the CDR3. Germline V lookup: CDR1 SNHLY, CDR2 FYNNEI. V shed 5 bases and J 1 base; nucleotides not matched to a gene: 13. This CDR3 reads CASSKIAVVAGGTDTQYF. In DNA form, the CDR3 reads TGTGCCAGCAGTAAAATTGCGGTCGTAGCGGGGGGCACAGATACGCAGTATTTT.

The J gene is TRBJ2-1, the V gene TRBV4-3; D might be TRBD1 (5 bases). In germline, CDR1 is LGHNA, CDR2 YSLEER. The CDR3 is made up of 12 amino acids. The germline V and J ends were trimmed by 6 bases and 12 bases, with 15 bases remaining between them. DNA of the CDR3: TGCGCCAGCAGTCGGACCCAGGGATCGCAGTTCTTC. Translating it yields CASSRTQGSQFF.

This clonotype came up many times. The rearrangement links TRBV5-1 to TRBJ1-1; D is possibly TRBD1 (5 bases). The germline V and J ends were trimmed by 0 bases and 4 bases, with 19 bases remaining between them. This CDR3 spans 17 amino acids. Per germline, CDR1 SGHRS and CDR2 YFSETQ. This CDR3 reads CASSLDPGNFGATEAFF. The CDR3, as DNA: TGCGCCAGCAGCTTGGACCCGGGAAACTTTGGGGCCACTGAAGCTTTCTTT.

This clonotype was found many times. The chain is built from TRBV18 and TRBJ2-5, with D hard to call. The CDR3 is made up of 12 amino acids. Germline V gene data show CDR1 as KGHSH and CDR2 as LQKENI. Trimming removed 2 bases from V and 5 bases from J, with 6 bases in between. The CDR3 protein is CASSPSYETQYF. Written as DNA, the CDR3 is TGTGCCAGCTCACCATCTTATGAGACCCAGTACTTC.

In its sample, this clonotype was seen a few times. CDR3 nucleotides: TGTGCCAGCAGCTTACGGCGGGGAGGGGCAGATACGCAGTATTTT. It codes for CASSLRRGGADTQYF. The chain is built from TRBV7-2 and TRBJ2-3; 7 nucleotides agree with TRBD2. V lost 2 bases, J lost 4 bases, and 6 bases stayed unmatched. The CDR3 covers 15 residues. In germline, CDR1 is SGHTA, CDR2 FQGNSA.

V and J are TRBV4-2 and TRBJ2-2; D is unclear. Germline assignment: CDR1 LGHNA and CDR2 YNFKEQ. This CDR3 comprises 14 residues. The V end was cut by 0 bases, the J end by 4 bases, with 6 bases between. CDR3 sequence reads: CASSQEPLTGELFF. The CDR3 coding sequence is TGTGCCAGCAGCCAAGAACCCCTCACCGGGGAGCTGTTTTTT.

V and J are TRBV6-6 and TRBJ2-7; 9 nucleotides line up with TRBD1. Trimming removed 2 bases from V and 5 bases from J; junction bases left unmatched: 4. Germline lookup yields CDR1 MNHNY and CDR2 SVGAGI (reference sequence). The CDR3 consists of 14 residues. CDR3 in amino acids: CASSYGTGSDEQYF. The CDR3 DNA sequence: TGTGCCAGCAGTTACGGGACAGGGTCGGACGAGCAGTACTTC.

This clonotype was recorded a few times. This rearrangement joins TRBV7-3 to TRBJ1-6, with a tentative D call TRBD1 (5 bases). The CDR3 contains 14 residues. Germline CDR1 and CDR2: SGHTA and FQGTGA. The V end was cut by 5 bases, the J end by 10 bases, with 15 bases between. CDR3 region: CASSQAGGRSPLHF. The CDR3 DNA reads TGTGCCAGCAGCCAAGCCGGGGGGAGGTCACCCCTCCACTTT.